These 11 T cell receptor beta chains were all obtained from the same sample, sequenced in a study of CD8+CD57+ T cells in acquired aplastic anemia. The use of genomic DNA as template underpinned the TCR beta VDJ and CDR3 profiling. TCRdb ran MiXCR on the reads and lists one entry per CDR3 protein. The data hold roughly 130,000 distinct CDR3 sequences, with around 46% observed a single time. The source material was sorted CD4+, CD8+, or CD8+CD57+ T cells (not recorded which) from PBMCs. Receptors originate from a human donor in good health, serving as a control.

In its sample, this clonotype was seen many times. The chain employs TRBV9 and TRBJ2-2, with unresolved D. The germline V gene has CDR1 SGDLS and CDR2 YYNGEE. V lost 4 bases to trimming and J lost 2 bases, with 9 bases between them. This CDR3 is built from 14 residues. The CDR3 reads CASSLTINTGELFF. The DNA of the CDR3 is TGTGCCAGCAGCTTGACAATTAACACCGGGGAGCTGTTTTTT.

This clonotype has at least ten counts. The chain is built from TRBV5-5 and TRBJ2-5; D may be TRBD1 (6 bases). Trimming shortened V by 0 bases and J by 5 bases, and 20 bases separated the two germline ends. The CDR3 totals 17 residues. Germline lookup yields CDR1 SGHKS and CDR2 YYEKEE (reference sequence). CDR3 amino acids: CASSLAWDKWSRETQYF. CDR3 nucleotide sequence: TGTGCCAGCAGCTTGGCGTGGGACAAATGGTCGCGGGAGACCCAGTACTTC.

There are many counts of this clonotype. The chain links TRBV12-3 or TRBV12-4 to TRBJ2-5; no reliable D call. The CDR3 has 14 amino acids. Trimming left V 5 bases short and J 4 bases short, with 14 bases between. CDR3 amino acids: CASSRPQAPETQYF. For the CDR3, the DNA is TGTGCCAGCAGTCGACCTCAAGCTCCAGAGACCCAGTACTTC.

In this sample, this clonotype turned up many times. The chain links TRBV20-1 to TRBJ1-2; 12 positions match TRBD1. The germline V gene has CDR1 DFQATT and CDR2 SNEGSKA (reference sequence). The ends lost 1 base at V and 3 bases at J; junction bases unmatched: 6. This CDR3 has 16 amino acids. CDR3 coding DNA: TGCAGTGCTAGAGCCGGGGACAGGGGGCTGGACTATGGCTACACCTTC. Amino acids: CSARAGDRGLDYGYTF.

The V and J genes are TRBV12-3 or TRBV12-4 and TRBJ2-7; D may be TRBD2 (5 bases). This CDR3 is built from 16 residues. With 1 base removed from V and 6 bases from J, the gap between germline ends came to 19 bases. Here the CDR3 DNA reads TGTGCCAGCAGTTTAGTAGGACTTGGTACCCGGGTCGAGCAGTACTTC. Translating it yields CASSLVGLGTRVEQYF.

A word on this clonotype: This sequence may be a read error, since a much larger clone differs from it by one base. CDR3 bases: TGTGCCAGCAGTTACCCCACGGGACAGGGGGCGCGGTACGAGCAGTACTTC. Translating gives CASSYPTGQGARYEQYF. The gene calls are TRBV6-2 or TRBV6-3 and TRBJ2-7, with 12 bases fitting TRBD1. V gave up 2 bases and J gave up 4 bases; unmatched junction bases: 9. The germline gives CDR1 MNHEY, CDR2 SVGEGT. CDR3 length equals 17 residues.

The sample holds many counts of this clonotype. DNA of the CDR3: TGCAGTGCTCGGGAAGCGGGACTAGCGGGGGGCCCTAGGCGGTACGAGCAGTACTTC. It encodes CSAREAGLAGGPRRYEQYF. The gene calls are TRBV20-1 and TRBJ2-7; 15 bases are a match to TRBD2. The germline CDR1 and CDR2 sequences are DFQATT and SNEGSKA (reference sequence). The CDR3 is 19 amino acids. Trimming took 5 bases from V and 4 from J; bases not matched to a gene: 18.

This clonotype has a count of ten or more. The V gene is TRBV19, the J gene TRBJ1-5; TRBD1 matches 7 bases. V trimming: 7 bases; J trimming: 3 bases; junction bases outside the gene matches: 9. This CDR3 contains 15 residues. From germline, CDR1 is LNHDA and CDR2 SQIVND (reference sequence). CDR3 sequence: CASKTGRGDNQPQHF. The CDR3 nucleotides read TGTGCCAGTAAGACAGGGAGGGGGGACAATCAGCCCCAGCATTTT.

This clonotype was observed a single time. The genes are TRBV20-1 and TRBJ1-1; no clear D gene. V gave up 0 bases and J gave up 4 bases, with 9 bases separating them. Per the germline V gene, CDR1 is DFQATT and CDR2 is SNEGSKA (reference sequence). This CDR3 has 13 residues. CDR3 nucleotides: TGCAGTGCTAGAGAGGGAGTGGGCACTGAAGCTTTCTTT. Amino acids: CSAREGVGTEAFF.

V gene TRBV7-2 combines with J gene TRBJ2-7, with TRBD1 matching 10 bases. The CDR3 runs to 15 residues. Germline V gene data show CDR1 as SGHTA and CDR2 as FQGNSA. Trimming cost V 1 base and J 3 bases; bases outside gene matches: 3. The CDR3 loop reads CASSLVGTGVYEQYF. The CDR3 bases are TGTGCCAGCAGCTTAGTCGGGACAGGGGTCTACGAGCAGTACTTC.

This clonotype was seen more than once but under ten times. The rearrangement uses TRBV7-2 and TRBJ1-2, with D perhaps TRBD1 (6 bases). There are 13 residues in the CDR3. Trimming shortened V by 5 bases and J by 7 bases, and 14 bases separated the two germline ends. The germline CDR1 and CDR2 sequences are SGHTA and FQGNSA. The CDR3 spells CASSLTGPGGYTF. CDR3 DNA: TGTGCCAGCAGCCTTACAGGGCCTGGTGGCTACACCTTC. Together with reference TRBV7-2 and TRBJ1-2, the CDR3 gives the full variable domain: GAGVSQSPSNKVTEKGKDVELRCDPISGHTALYWYRQSLGQGLEFLIYFQGNSAPDKSGLPSDRFSAERTGGSVSTLTIQRTQQEDSAVYLCASSLTGPGGYTFGSGTRLTVV.